The entry below gives a single T cell receptor (beta chain) sequence along with its context. V was pared by 6 bases and J by 1 base, with 6 bases between. Germline V gene lookup returns CDR1 MNHEY and CDR2 SVGAGI. The CDR3 covers 12 residues. The entry originates in a study of blood T cell repertoires in COVID-19. Authors' analysis steps: Amplification with reference gene primers provided the estimates of nucleated cell counts. Data came from immunoSEQ multiplex PCR; TCRdb stores just in-frame clones and leaves some out. That table supplies the V and J calls and clone size; D and trimming were determined from the DNA. The sample has about 230,000 clones, roughly 84% seen once.

The chain has TRBV6-5 and TRBJ1-1; D remains ambiguous. Sequenced material: peripheral blood. This sequence was found in a woman in her thirties or forties who had recovered from COVID-19. CDR3 sequence: CASRRENTEAFF. The CDR3 DNA reads TGTGCCAGCAGGAGAGAGAACACTGAAGCTTTCTTT.